This entry lists 15 T cell receptor beta chains sequenced from one sample in a study of shared clonotypes between healthy human individuals. Here immunoSEQ multiplex PCR was the method, and the copy in TCRdb shows in-frame clones only, minus some. The sample holds 2 million to 2.5 million clones, 85% to 95% seen once. The source material was naive CD4+ T cells from PBMCs. Documented subset: CD45RA+ positively selected. These receptors originate from a man aged 18-30 years in good health. Some clones in this sample may be carry-over from other donors' samples.

This rearrangement joins TRBV28 to TRBJ2-1, with TRBD2 matching 15 bases. The V segment lost 5 bases and the J segment 4 bases; nucleotides outside the gene matches: 9. CDR3 length equals 18 residues. The germline CDR1 and CDR2 sequences are MDHEN and SYDVKM. Here the CDR3 reads CASSRTSGRALWYNEQFF. The CDR3 DNA follows: TGTGCCAGCAGTCGGACTAGCGGGAGGGCCTTGTGGTACAATGAGCAGTTCTTC.

As for this clone: Other DNA sequences within the sample encode an identical CDR3. This chain joins TRBV19 and TRBJ2-2; D is unclear. In germline, CDR1 is LNHDA, CDR2 SQIVND (reference sequence). Deletions cut 6 bases from V and 2 bases from J, with 1 base between. The CDR3 spans 11 residues. The DNA for the CDR3 is TGTGCCAGTAGCAACACCGGGGAGCTGTTTTTT. It is translated as CASSNTGELFF. Full variable domain (rest looked up from reference TRBV19 and TRBJ2-2): DGGITQSPKYLFRKEGQNVTLSCEQNLNHDAMYWYRQDPGQGLRLIYYSQIVNDFQKGDIAEGYSVSREKKESFPLTVTSAQKNPTAFYLCASSNTGELFFGEGSRLTVL.

The sample holds one count of this clone. V and J are TRBV30 and TRBJ1-2, with D uncertain. V dropped 8 bases and J dropped 4 bases, with 14 bases sitting between them. Germline V gives CDR1 GTSNPN, CDR2 SVGIG (reference sequence). This CDR3 is built from 12 residues. CDR3 sequence (DNA): TGTGCCGATGGAGCAGGAGCCTATGGCTACACCTTC. Encoded protein: CADGAGAYGYTF.

The chain employs TRBV6-5 and TRBJ2-1; maybe TRBD2 (6 bases). Trimming took off 6 bases at V and 4 bases at J, with 16 bases between the two ends. The CDR3 has 15 residues. CDR1 is MNHEY and CDR2 is SVGAGI in the germline V gene. CDR3 in amino acids: CASSPSGGPYNEQFF. CDR3 DNA sequence: TGTGCCAGCAGCCCATCCGGGGGACCTTACAATGAGCAGTTCTTC.

The V gene is TRBV9, the J gene TRBJ2-7; TRBD1 aligns across 10 bases. The V and J ends lost 4 bases and 4 bases, in that order; junction bases with no gene match: 5. The CDR3 loop spans 14 amino acids. The germline V gene has CDR1 SGDLS and CDR2 YYNGEE. The CDR3 sequence is CASSKRQGAYEQYF. CDR3 nucleotide sequence: TGTGCCAGCAGCAAAAGACAGGGGGCTTACGAGCAGTACTTC.

Here the CDR3 reads CASLNSDSLPYEQYF. DNA for the CDR3: TGTGCCAGCCTCAACTCGGATAGTTTGCCCTACGAGCAGTACTTC. The chain is built from TRBV28 and TRBJ2-7; D ambiguous. V lost 8 bases and J lost 2, with 19 bases in between. Germline CDR1 reads MDHEN; CDR2 reads SYDVKM. This CDR3 comprises 15 residues.

The rearrangement links TRBV28 to TRBJ2-4, with D perhaps assigned TRBD1 or TRBD2 (5 bases each). Per germline, CDR1 MDHEN and CDR2 SYDVKM. Trimming pared 7 bases from V and 9 bases from J, leaving 13 bases between. The CDR3 is made up of 12 amino acids. CDR3: CASTGTAGIQYF. The CDR3, as DNA: TGTGCCAGCACCGGGACGGCGGGCATTCAGTACTTC. The full variable domain, with the rest looked up from reference TRBV28 and TRBJ2-4, is DVKVTQSSRYLVKRTGEKVFLECVQDMDHENMFWYRQDPGLGLRLIYFSYDVKMKEKGDIPEGYSVSREKKERFSLILESASTNQTSMYLCASTGTAGIQYFGAGTRLSVL.

The chain is built from TRBV2 and TRBJ2-5; perhaps TRBD2 as D (6 bases). The ends were cut back, 6 bases at V and 7 bases at J, with 21 bases in the middle. The CDR3 contains 15 residues. Germline V lookup: CDR1 SNHLY, CDR2 FYNNEI. CDR3 nucleotides: TGTGCCAGCAGGGATCGGGACTTAGAAATTGGGACCCAGTACTTC. This translates into CASRDRDLEIGTQYF. The full variable domain, with the rest looked up from reference TRBV2 and TRBJ2-5, is EPEVTQTPSHQVTQMGQEVILRCVPISNHLYFYWYRQILGQKVEFLVSFYNNEISEKSEIFDDQFSVERPDGSNFTLKIRSTKLEDSAMYFCASRDRDLEIGTQYFGPGTRLLVL.

This clone showed up just once. The chain recombines TRBV7-2 with TRBJ2-1; 8 positions match TRBD2. V gave up 5 bases and J gave up 12 bases; unmatched junction bases: 6. The V gene's germline CDR1 is SGHTA and CDR2 FQGNSA. There are 12 residues in the CDR3. The CDR3 here is CASSRRTSSQFF. The CDR3 DNA sequence: TGTGCCAGCAGCCGCAGGACTAGCTCGCAGTTCTTC.

CDR3 sequence reads: CASSVRSHSNQPQHF. The CDR3 DNA is TGTGCCAGCAGTGTCAGGAGTCATAGCAATCAGCCCCAGCATTTT. The chain carries TRBV6-4 and TRBJ1-5; no firm D call. V lost 4 bases and J 0 bases, leaving 10 bases between the germline ends. The CDR3 has 15 residues. CDR1 and CDR2 (germline): MRHNA, SNTAGT.

This clone was counted a single time. The chain couples TRBV7-3 to TRBJ2-1; D unresolved. Germline V gene data show CDR1 as SGHTA and CDR2 as FQGTGA. The CDR3 totals 15 residues. Trimming pared 5 bases from V and 2 bases from J, leaving 13 bases between. The CDR3 here is CASSPAMGAYNEQFF. DNA for the CDR3: TGTGCCAGCAGCCCTGCGATGGGTGCCTACAATGAGCAGTTCTTC. Drawing the rest from reference TRBV7-3 and TRBJ2-1, the complete variable domain is GAGVSQTPSNKVTEKGKYVELRCDPISGHTALYWYRQSLGQGPEFLIYFQGTGAADDSGLPNDRFFAVRPEGSVSTLKIQRTERGDSAVYLCASSPAMGAYNEQFFGPGTRLTVL.

The DNA for the CDR3 is TGCGCCAGCAGCTTGGCTATGGTCCACAGGGATAGCACCGGGGAGCTGTTTTTT. This sequence encodes CASSLAMVHRDSTGELFF. The chain uses TRBV5-1 and TRBJ2-2, with D possibly matching TRBD1 (6 bases). V lost 0 bases to trimming and J lost 4 bases, with 19 bases between them. Germline V CDR1 and CDR2: SGHRS, YFSETQ. This CDR3 is built from 18 residues.

The CDR3 protein is CASSPGTGTYEQYF. CDR3 DNA: TGTGCCAGCAGCCCCGGGACAGGGACCTACGAGCAGTACTTC. V and J are TRBV11-3 and TRBJ2-7; 9 nucleotides agree with TRBD1. With V trimmed by 5 bases and J by 2 bases, 4 bases remained unmatched. From germline, CDR1 is SGHNT and CDR2 YENEEA. CDR3 length equals 14 residues.

The CDR3 nucleotides read TGCGCCAGCAGCCAAGATCCAGGGGAGAACACTGAAGCTTTCTTT. It translates to CASSQDPGENTEAFF. The rearrangement joins TRBV4-3 to TRBJ1-1; possible D gene TRBD1, 6 bases. The CDR3 has 15 residues. Germline V gene sequence: CDR1 LGHNA, CDR2 YSLEER. V lost 0 bases to trimming and J lost 1 base, with 9 bases between them.

The chain recombines TRBV9 with TRBJ2-7, with TRBD1 matching over 9 bases. After removal of 3 bases from V and 3 bases from J, the junction contained 4 bases not matched to a gene. From germline, CDR1 is SGDLS and CDR2 YYNGEE. The CDR3 spans 14 residues. The CDR3 DNA reads TGTGCCAGCAGCGAGGGACAGGGCTACTACGAGCAGTACTTC. Its protein product is CASSEGQGYYEQYF.